This T cell receptor beta chain comes out of a study of T cells after yellow fever vaccination (dated by TCRdb to the late 2010s). Study-wide context: The SMART-Seq v4 Ultra Low Input RNA kit was used to prepare libraries from fractions with low cell numbers. To track T-cell clones before and after primary and booster YFV17D yellow fever vaccination, bulk TCR alpha and beta repertoires were sequenced longitudinally. Blood samples were taken at several timepoints before and after primary and secondary immunization, and bulk PBMC replicates and cell subsets were isolated. Two healthy male donors made up the cohort, one aged 18 to 29 years and the other aged 30 to 40 years.

Synthesis of TCR cDNA relied on 5'RACE template switching, a step that introduced a universal primer site along with unique molecular identifiers. cDNA synthesis was primed from both the TCR alpha and TCR beta constant segments. Library amplification used two PCR steps, and the second PCR step added sample barcodes and sequencing adapters. Sequencing of libraries was done on Illumina HiSeq 2500 (2x100 bp) or NovaSeq (2x150 bp). The source study handled its data this way. Reads were demultiplexed and collapsed into UMI consensus sequences with MIGEC, and V(D)J alignment was performed with MiXCR. Using edgeR on replicate PBMC samples, clonotypes were called vaccine-responding if FDR was below 0.01 and the log2 fold change was above 5 up to day 15. Each bulk clonotype received a CD4 or CD8 identity based on whether the sequenced CD4 or CD8 repertoire contained that clonotype at higher abundance. TCRdb trimmed public reads at Q25 via fastp, called clones via MiXCR and kept in-frame beta chains. A single entry per CDR3 protein holds the most common genes and DNA from its merged rows. V and J calls and clone size were set by TCRdb, not the authors. This sample lists nearly 350,000 distinct CDR3 sequences; 8.1% were detected once. Clones ranked in the top ten supply 15% to 20% of the sample.

A word on this clonotype: No antigen is known for it. No per-base quality is available; no much larger clone lies one base away.

CDR3 length: 15 amino acids, cysteine to phenylalanine. Only the CDR3 DNA stays, 45 bases, in frame from base 1. The germline V gene supplies CDR1 ENHRY and CDR2 SYGVKD. V is cut by 2 bases and J by 4 bases, and the space between the germline ends is 15 bases. The sample's treatment or condition, from its label and the paper: live attenuated yellow fever vaccine strain. Two biological replicates of bulk PBMCs were collected at each blood-draw timepoint. PBMCs were isolated from peripheral blood using a standard Ficoll-Paque protocol. TriZol was used to extract RNA from bulk PBMCs, CD4 and CD8 fractions, and dextramer-positive and dextramer-negative fractions. Here is what the overall study found, with its caveats: FACS-sorted repertoires could contain abundant contaminating clonotypes from the bulk population, so computational filtering was required. After the booster, most of the clones that had expanded following primary vaccination were detected again (96% of CD4 and 88% of CD8), which suggests that memory was broadly maintained. Compared with the primary T-cell response, the secondary T-cell response was faster but weaker, reaching its peak on day 5 rather than on day 15. A small fraction of clonotypes showed up in both the CD4 and CD8 compartments, probably as a result of convergent recombination. Because the study included only a couple of donors, the extent to which the findings can be generalized is limited.

The material sequenced was PBMCs, taken more than 40 days after the first yellow fever vaccination. The TCR was taken from a man aged 18 to 35 who received the YFV17D yellow fever vaccine. The sequence is built from TRBV10-3 and TRBJ2-7, with TRBD2 tentatively as D gene (5 bases match). This receptor has the CDR3 CAISEGFGDGYEQYF. The DNA reads as follows: TGTGCCATCAGTGAGGGTTTCGGGGATGGTTACGAGCAGTACTTC.